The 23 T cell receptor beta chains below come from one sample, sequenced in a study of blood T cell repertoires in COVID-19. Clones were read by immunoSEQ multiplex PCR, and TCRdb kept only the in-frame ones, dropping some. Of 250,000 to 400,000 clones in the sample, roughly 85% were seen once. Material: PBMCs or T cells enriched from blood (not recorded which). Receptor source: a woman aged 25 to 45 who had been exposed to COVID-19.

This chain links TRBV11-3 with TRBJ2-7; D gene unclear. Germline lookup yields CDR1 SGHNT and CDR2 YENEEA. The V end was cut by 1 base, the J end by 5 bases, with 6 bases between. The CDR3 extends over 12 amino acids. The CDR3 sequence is CASSLVLNEQYF. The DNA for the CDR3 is TGTGCCAGCAGCTTAGTACTGAACGAGCAGTACTTC. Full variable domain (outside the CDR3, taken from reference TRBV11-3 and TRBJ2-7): EAGVVQSPRYKIIEKKQPVAFWCNPISGHNTLYWYLQNLGQGPELLIRYENEEAVDDSQLPKDRFSAERLKGVDSTLKIQPAELGDSAVYLCASSLVLNEQYFGPGTRLTVT.

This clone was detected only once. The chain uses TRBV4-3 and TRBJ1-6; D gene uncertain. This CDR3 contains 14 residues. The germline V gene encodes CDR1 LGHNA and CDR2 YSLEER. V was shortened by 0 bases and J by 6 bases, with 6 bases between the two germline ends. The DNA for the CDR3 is TGCGCCAGCAGCCAAGAGGGCAGTAATTCACCCCTCCACTTT. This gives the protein CASSQEGSNSPLHF.

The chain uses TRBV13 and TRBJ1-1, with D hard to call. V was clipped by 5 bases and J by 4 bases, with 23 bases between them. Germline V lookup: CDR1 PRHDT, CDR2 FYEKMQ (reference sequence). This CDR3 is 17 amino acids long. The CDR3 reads CASSQAMTPRDSTEAFF. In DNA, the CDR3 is TGTGCCAGCAGCCAAGCCATGACTCCACGGGATAGCACTGAAGCTTTCTTT.

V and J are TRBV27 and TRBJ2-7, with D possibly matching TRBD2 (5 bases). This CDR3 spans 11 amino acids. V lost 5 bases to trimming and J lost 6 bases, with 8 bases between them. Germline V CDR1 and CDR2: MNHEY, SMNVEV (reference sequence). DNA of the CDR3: TGTGCCAGCAGTCGCGGGCTCGAGCAGTACTTC. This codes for CASSRGLEQYF.

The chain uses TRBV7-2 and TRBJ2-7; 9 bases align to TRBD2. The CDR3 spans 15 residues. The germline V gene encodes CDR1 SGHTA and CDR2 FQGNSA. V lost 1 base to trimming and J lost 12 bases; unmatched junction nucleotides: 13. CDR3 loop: CASSLDLRVAGEWYF. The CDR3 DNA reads TGTGCCAGCAGCTTAGACCTAAGAGTAGCGGGAGAGTGGTACTTC.

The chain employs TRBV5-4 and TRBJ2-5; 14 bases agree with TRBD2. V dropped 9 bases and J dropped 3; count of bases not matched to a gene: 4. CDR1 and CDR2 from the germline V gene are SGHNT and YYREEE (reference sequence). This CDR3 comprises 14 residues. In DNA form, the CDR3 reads TGTGCCACTACGACTAGCGGGAGGGAAGAGACCCAGTACTTC. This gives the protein CATTTSGREETQYF.

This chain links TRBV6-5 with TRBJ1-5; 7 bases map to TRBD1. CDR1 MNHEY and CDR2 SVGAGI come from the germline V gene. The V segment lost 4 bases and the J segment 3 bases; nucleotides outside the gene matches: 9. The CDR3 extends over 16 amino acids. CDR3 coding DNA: TGTGCCAGCAGTTCTGTTTCGACAGGGCTCAATCAGCCCCAGCATTTT. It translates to CASSSVSTGLNQPQHF.

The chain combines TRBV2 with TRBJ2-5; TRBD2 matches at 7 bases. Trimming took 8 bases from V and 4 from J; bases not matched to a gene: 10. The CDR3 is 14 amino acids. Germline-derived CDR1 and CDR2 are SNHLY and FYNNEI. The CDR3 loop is CASRTLGLVETQYF. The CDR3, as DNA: TGTGCCAGCCGCACCCTTGGACTAGTAGAGACCCAGTACTTC.

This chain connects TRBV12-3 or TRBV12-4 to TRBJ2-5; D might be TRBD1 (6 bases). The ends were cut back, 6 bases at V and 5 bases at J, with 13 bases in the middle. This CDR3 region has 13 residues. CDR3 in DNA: TGTGCCAGCAGATCGGACAGAATGGAGACCCAGTACTTC. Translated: CASRSDRMETQYF.

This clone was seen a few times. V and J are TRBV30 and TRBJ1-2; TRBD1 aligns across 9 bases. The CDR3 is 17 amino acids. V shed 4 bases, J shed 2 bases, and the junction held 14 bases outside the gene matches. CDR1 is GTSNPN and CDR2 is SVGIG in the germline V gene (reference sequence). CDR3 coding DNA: TGTGCCTGGACCGAGGGGACAGGGAGGCCGCGGAACTATGGCTACACCTTC. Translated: CAWTEGTGRPRNYGYTF.

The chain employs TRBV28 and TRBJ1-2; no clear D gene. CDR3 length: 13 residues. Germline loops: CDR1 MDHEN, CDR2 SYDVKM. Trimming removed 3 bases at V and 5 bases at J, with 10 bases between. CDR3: CASSFFRVYGYTF. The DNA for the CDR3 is TGTGCCAGCAGTTTCTTTAGAGTATATGGCTACACCTTC.

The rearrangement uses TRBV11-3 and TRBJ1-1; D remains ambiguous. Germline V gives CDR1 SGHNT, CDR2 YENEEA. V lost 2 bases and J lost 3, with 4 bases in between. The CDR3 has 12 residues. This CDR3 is CASSLRDTEAFF. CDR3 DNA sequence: TGTGCCAGCAGCTTAAGAGACACTGAAGCTTTCTTT.

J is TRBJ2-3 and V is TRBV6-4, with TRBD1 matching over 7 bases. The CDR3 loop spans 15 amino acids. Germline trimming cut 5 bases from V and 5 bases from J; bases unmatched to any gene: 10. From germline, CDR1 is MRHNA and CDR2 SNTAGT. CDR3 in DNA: TGTGCCAGCAGTCCTGGAGAAGGGGGCAAAGATACGCAGTATTTT. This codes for CASSPGEGGKDTQYF.

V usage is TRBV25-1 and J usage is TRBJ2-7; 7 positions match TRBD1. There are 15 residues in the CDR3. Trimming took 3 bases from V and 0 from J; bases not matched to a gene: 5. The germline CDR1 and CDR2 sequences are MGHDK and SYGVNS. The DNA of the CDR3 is TGTGCCAGCAGTGACCTGACAGGGTTCTCCTACGAGCAGTACTTC. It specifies CASSDLTGFSYEQYF.

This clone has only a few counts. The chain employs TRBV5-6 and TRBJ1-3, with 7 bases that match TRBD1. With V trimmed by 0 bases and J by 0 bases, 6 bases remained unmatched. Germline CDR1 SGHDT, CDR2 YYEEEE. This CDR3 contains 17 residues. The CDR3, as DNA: TGTGCCAGCAGCTTGGGATTTACAGGGGCCTCTGGAAACACCATATATTTT. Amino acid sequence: CASSLGFTGASGNTIYF.

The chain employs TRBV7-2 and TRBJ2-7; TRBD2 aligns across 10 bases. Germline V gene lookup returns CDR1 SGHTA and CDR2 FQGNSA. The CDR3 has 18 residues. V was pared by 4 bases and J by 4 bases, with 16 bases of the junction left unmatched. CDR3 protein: CASSSFGSGGGFWYEQYF. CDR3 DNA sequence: TGTGCCAGCAGCTCTTTTGGCAGCGGGGGGGGTTTTTGGTACGAGCAGTACTTC.

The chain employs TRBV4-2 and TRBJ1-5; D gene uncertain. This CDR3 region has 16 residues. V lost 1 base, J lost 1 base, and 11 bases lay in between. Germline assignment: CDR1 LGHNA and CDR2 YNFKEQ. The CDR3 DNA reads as TGTGCCAGCAGCCAAGCCAGGTCGGCGAGCAATCAGCCCCAGCATTTT. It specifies CASSQARSASNQPQHF.

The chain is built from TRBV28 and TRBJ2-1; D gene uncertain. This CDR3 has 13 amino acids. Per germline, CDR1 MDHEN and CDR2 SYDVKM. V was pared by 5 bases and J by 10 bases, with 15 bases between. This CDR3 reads CASSPVIRVEQFF. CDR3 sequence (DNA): TGTGCCAGCAGTCCCGTCATACGGGTGGAGCAGTTCTTC.

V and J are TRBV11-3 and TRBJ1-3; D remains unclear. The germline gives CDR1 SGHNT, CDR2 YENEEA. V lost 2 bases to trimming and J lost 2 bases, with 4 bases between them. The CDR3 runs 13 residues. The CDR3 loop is CASSLFTGNTIYF. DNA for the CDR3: TGTGCCAGCAGCTTATTTACTGGAAACACCATATATTTT.

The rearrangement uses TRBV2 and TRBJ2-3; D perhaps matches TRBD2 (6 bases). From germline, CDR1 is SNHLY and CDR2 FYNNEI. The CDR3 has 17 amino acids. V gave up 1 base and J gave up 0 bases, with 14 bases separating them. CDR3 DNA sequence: TGTGCCAGCAGTGAAGTTCTGGGCGGGGATAGCACAGATACGCAGTATTTT. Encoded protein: CASSEVLGGDSTDTQYF.

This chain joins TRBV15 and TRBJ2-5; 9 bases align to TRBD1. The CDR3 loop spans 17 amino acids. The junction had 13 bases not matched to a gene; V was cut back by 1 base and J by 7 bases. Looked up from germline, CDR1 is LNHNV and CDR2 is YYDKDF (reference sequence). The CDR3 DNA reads TGTGCCACCAGCAGAGCATGGGGGGGACAGGGCGTCGGGACCCAGTACTTC. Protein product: CATSRAWGGQGVGTQYF.

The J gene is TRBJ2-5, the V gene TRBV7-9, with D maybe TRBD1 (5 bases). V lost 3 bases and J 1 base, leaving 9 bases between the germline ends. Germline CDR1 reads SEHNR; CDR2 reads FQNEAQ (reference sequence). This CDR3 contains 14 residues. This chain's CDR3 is CASSFRQTQETQYF. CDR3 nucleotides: TGTGCCAGCAGCTTCCGACAGACCCAAGAGACCCAGTACTTC.

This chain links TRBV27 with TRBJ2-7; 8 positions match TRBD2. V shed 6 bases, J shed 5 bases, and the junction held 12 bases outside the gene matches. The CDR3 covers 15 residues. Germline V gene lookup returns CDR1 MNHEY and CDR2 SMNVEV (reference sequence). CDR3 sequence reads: CASSPSLAGLHEQYF. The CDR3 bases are TGTGCCAGCAGCCCCTCGCTAGCGGGCCTTCACGAGCAGTACTTC.